The following is a TCR beta chain sequence with its context. Its antigen is not identified. Here immunoSEQ multiplex PCR was the method, and the copy in TCRdb shows in-frame clones only, minus some. The table has about 41,000 clones, 84% seen once. These data belong to a study of CD4 T cells in relation to SARS-CoV-2 and coronaviruses. More than 7.5 x 10^4 naive or memory CD4+ cells were cultured with CEF peptides for approximately 11 days. V shed 2 bases and J shed 0 bases, with 11 bases lying between them. There are 16 residues in the CDR3. The germline V gene encodes CDR1 SGHVS and CDR2 FNYEAQ. The receptor comes from an adult with COVID-19. The rearrangement uses TRBV7-6 and TRBJ1-3; no clear D. Specimen: naive CD4+ T cells from PBMCs, cultured in vitro. The subset here: naive CD4+ T cells isolated by negative enrichment. CDR3 protein: CASSLWAGNSGNTIYF. The CDR3 DNA follows: TGTGCCAGCAGCTTATGGGCAGGCAACTCTGGAAACACCATATATTTT.